This entry is about one T cell receptor beta chain. Its antigen is not known. The CDR3 runs 15 residues. The germline V gene encodes CDR1 MDHEN and CDR2 SYDVKM. Trimming removed 5 bases from V and 5 bases from J, with 13 bases in between. These data originate in a study of human versus mouse CDR3 diversity and MHC coevolution. Using immunoSEQ multiplex PCR, the repertoire was profiled, and TCRdb retains in-frame clones only, with some absent. Of about 77,000 clones in the sample, 85% to 95% were seen once. Study-level results: Two of the three human donors had the lowest clonal inequality. iCHAO1 estimated the human TCR beta repertoire at 1.6 million or so clonotypes. Compared with mice, human CDR3s carried more deletions and insertions on average.

The J gene is TRBJ1-6, the V gene TRBV28; D unresolved. The clonotype originates from a person aged 30 to 70 in good health. Sequencing was performed on naive CD4+ T cells from blood. Subset specified: CD45RO-negative CD62L-positive naive CD4 T cells. The CDR3 nucleotides are TGTGCCAGCAGTCCCCGTGCAAACAATAATTCACCCCTCCACTTT. Protein sequence: CASSPRANNNSPLHF.